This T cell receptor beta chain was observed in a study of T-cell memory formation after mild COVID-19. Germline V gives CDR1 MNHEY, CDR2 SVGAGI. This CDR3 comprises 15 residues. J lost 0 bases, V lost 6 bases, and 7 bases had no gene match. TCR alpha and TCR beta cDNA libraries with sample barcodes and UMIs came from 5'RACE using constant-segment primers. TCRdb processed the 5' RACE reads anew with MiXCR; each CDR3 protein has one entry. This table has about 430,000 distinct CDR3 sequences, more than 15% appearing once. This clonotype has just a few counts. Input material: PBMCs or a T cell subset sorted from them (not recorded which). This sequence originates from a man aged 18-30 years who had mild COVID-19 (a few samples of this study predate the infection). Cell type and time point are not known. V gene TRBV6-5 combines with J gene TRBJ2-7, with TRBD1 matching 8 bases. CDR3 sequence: CASRLDRGVSYEQYF. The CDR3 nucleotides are TGTGCCAGCAGACTCGACAGGGGAGTCTCCTACGAGCAGTACTTC.